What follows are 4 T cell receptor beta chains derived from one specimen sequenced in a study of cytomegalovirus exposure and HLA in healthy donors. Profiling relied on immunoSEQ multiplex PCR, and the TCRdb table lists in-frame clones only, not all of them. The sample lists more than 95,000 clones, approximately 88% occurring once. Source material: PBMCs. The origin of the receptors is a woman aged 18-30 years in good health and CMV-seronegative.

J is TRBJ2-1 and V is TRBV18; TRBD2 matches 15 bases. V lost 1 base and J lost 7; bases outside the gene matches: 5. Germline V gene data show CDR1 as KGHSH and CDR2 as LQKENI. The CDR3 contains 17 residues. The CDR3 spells CASSPRGLAGGRNEQFF. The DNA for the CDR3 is TGTGCCAGCTCACCACGTGGACTAGCGGGAGGGCGGAATGAGCAGTTCTTC. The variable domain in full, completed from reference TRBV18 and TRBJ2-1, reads NAGVMQNPRHLVRRRGQEARLRCSPMKGHSHVYWYRQLPEEGLKFMVYLQKENIIDESGMPKERFSAEFPKEGPSILRIQQVVRGDSAAYFCASSPRGLAGGRNEQFFGPGTRLTVL.

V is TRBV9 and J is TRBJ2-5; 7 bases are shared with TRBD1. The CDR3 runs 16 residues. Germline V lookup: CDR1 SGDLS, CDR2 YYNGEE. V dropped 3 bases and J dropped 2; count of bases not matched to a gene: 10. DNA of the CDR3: TGTGCCAGCAGCGGGAAACAGGGGAGTTCTCAAGAGACCCAGTACTTC. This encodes CASSGKQGSSQETQYF.

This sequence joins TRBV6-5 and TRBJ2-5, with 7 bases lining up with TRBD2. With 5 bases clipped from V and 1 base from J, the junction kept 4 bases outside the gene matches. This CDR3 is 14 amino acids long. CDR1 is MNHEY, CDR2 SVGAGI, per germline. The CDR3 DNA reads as TGTGCCAGCAGTAGAACGGGAGGCCAAGAGACCCAGTACTTC. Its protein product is CASSRTGGQETQYF.

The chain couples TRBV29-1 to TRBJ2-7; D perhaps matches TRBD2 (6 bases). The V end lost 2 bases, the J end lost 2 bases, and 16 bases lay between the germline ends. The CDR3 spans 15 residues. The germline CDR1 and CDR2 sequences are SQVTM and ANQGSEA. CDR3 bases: TGCAGCGTTGAATGGAGGGGCCAAACTACCTACGAGCAGTACTTC. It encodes CSVEWRGQTTYEQYF.